This TCR beta chain derives from a study of T cell changes during pregnancy in multiple sclerosis. Libraries were prepared by immunoSEQ multiplex PCR; TCRdb keeps only in-frame clonotypes and omits some of them. This table holds roughly 100,000 clones, 91% found once. This sequence originates from a female donor in good health, enrolled as a control in a pregnancy study. The sequenced sample was peripheral blood, obtained after pregnancy.

CDR3 residues: CASSLQGFSPGYTF. CDR3 DNA: TGTGCCAGTAGCCTTCAGGGGTTTTCACCCGGCTACACCTTC. The chain has TRBV19 and TRBJ1-2, with a possible D match to TRBD1 (6 bases). Germline V gene sequence: CDR1 LNHDA, CDR2 SQIVND (reference sequence). The CDR3 runs 14 residues. Trimming removed 6 bases from V and 8 bases from J, with 19 bases in between.